This T cell receptor beta chain is drawn from a study of blood T cell repertoires in COVID-19. Study-wide background: The United States, Italy and Spain supplied acute and convalescent COVID-19 samples.

The Seattle patients joined while their infection was active and were tracked longitudinally afterward. Per the original data handling: For nucleated cells, counts were estimated from reference gene primer amplification. The data were produced by immunoSEQ multiplex PCR, yet TCRdb's version contains in-frame clones alone and is incomplete. V, J and clone size are taken as reported in that table, and D and trimming were inferred from the DNA itself. This table has about 180,000 clones, roughly 77% appearing once. There are 14 residues in the CDR3. The germline CDR1 and CDR2 sequences are MNHEY and SMNVEV (reference sequence). Trimming stripped 8 bases from V and 5 bases from J, with 13 bases between.

The chain combines TRBV27 with TRBJ1-6; D may be TRBD1 (6 bases). The origin of this receptor is an elderly woman with COVID-19, enrolled during active disease. Sequences were obtained from peripheral blood. The CDR3 reads CASGNRVNNSPLHF. The CDR3 DNA is TGTGCCAGCGGAAACAGGGTTAATAATTCACCCCTCCACTTT.